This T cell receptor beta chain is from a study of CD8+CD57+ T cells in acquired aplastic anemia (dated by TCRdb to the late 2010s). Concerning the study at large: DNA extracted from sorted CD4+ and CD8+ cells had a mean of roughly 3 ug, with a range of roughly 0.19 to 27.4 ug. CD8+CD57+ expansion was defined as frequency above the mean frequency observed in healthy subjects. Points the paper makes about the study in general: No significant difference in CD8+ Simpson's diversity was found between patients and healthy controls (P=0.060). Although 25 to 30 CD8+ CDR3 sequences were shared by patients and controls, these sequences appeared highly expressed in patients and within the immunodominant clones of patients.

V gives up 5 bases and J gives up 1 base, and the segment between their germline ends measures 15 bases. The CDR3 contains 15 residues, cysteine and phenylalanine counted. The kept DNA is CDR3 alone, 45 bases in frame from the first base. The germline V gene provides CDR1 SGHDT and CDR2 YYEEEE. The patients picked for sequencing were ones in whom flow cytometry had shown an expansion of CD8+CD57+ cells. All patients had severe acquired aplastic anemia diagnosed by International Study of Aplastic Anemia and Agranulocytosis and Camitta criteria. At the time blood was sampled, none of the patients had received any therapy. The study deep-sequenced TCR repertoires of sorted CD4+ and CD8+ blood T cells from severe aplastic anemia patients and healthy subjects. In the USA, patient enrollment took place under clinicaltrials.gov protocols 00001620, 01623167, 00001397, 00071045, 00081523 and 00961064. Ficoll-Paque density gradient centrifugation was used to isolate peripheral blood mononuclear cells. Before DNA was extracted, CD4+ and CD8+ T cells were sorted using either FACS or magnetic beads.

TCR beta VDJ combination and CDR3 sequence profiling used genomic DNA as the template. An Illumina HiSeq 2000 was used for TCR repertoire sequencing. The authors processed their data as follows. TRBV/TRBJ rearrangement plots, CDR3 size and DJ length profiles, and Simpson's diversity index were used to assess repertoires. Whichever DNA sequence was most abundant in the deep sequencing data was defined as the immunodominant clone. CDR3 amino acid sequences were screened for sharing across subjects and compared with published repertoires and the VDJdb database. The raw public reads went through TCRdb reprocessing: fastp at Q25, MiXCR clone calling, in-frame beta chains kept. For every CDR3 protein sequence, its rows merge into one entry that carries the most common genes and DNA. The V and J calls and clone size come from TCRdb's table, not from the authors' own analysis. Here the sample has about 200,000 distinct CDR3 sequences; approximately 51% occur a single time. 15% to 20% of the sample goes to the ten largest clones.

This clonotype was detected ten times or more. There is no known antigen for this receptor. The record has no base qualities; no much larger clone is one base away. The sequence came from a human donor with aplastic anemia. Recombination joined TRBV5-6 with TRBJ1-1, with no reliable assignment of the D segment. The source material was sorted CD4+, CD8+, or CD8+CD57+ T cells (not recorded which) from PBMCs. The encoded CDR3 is CASSTYSYRNTEAFF. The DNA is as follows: TGTGCCAGCAGTACGTACAGCTATCGGAACACTGAAGCTTTCTTT.